This T cell receptor beta chain was recovered during a study of blood T cell dynamics during melanoma immunotherapy. Overall study findings and caveats: It remained unknown if the driving T cell clones were melanoma-specific.

Measured with immunoSEQ multiplex PCR; TCRdb has only the in-frame clones, and not every one. The sample yields 8,600 or so clones, roughly 77% seen once. Time point specified: pre-treatment baseline. Patients with prior systemic cancer treatment, concomitant immunosuppressants, or other active malignancies were excluded. As to this clone: The antigen is not known.

The receptor comes from a human donor with melanoma. Sequencing used blood, obtained from a patient treated with checkpoint blockade.

The CDR3 DNA follows: TGTGCTAGTGGATACGCGACCGGGACAGGGTACAATGAGCAGTTCTTC. Amino acids: CASGYATGTGYNEQFF. V usage is TRBV12-5 and J usage is TRBJ2-1; TRBD1 agrees at 9 bases. Germline V CDR1 and CDR2: LGHNT, FRNRAP. J lost 4 bases, V lost 6 bases, and 10 bases had no gene match. The CDR3 consists of 16 residues.